The TCR beta chain under discussion was sequenced for a study of cytomegalovirus exposure and HLA in healthy donors. To note about this clone: The antigen is undetermined.

V was shortened by 4 bases and J by 7 bases, with 17 bases between the two germline ends. This CDR3 comprises 14 residues. Germline lookup yields CDR1 SGHTA and CDR2 FQGNSA. The PCR ran on 60 Vbeta and 13 Jbeta primers. Profiled with immunoSEQ multiplex PCR; TCRdb holds only in-frame clones, not every one. The top ten hold roughly 45% of the sample, which has approximately 27,000 clones, about three fifths seen once. Study results and limitations: Cytomegalovirus-associated TCR beta chains were listed, numbering around 150.

Sequences were obtained from PBMCs. The sequence was obtained from a male donor in good health and CMV-seropositive. V gene TRBV7-2 combines with J gene TRBJ2-7; D is ambiguous. CDR3 bases: TGTGCCAGCAGCTGGAGTCCGGGTCACCAGGAGCAGTACTTC. This translates into CASSWSPGHQEQYF.